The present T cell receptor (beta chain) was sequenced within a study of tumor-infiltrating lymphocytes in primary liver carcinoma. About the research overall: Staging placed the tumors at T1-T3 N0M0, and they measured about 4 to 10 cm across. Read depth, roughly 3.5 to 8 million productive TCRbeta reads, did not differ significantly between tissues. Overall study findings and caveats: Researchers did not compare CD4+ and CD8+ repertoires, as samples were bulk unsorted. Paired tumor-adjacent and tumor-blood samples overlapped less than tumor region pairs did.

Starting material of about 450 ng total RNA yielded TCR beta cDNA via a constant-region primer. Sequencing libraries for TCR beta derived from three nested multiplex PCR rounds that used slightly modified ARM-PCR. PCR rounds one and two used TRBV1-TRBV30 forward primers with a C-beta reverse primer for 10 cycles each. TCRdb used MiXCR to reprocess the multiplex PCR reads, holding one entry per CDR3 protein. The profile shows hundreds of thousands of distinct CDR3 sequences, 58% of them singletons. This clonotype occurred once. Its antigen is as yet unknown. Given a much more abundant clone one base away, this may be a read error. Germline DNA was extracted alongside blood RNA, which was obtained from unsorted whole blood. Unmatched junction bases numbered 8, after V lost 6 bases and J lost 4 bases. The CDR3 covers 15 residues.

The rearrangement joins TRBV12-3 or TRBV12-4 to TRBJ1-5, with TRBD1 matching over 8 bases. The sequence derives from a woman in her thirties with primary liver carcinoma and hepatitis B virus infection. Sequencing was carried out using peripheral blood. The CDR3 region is CASSVPGQANQPQHF. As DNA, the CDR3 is TGTGCCAGCAGCGTACCGGGACAGGCTAATCAGCCCCAGCATTTT.